This T cell receptor (beta chain) was found in a study of human thymus T cells. TCRdb's copy holds only in-frame clones and misses some; the assay was immunoSEQ multiplex PCR. The sample yields some 44,000 clones, approximately 95% seen once. With V trimmed by 4 bases and J by 8 bases, 27 bases remained unmatched. The CDR3 sequence is 21 residues long. The germline gives CDR1 LNHNV, CDR2 YYDKDF (reference sequence). Material: blood. This receptor was obtained from a girl under three years old with a congenital heart defect but otherwise immunologically healthy. The chain uses TRBV15 and TRBJ2-1; 9 nucleotides agree with TRBD2. The CDR3: CATSTGPLGAGGQGKRDEQFF. DNA of the CDR3: TGTGCCACCAGCACTGGACCTCTAGGCGCGGGAGGGCAGGGGAAACGGGATGAGCAGTTCTTC.